The subject of this entry is one TCR beta chain. This sample was included in a study of blood T cell repertoires in COVID-19. The table came from immunoSEQ multiplex PCR; TCRdb's copy has only in-frame clones and leaves some out. The table shows around 200,000 clones, with 75% to 90% occurring only once. Followed over time, Seattle patients had been enrolled while infection was active. This clonotype was obtained from a woman in her thirties or forties with COVID-19, enrolled during active disease. Sequencing input: peripheral blood.

CDR3: CASSVEGQSGANVLTF. The CDR3 nucleotides are TGTGCCAGCAGTGTGGAGGGGCAATCAGGGGCCAACGTCCTGACTTTC. The gene calls are TRBV6-1 and TRBJ2-6, with D possibly being TRBD2 (6 bases). Trimming stripped 4 bases from V and 4 bases from J, with 14 bases between. CDR3 length: 16 amino acids. Germline V CDR1 and CDR2: MNHNS, SASEGT.